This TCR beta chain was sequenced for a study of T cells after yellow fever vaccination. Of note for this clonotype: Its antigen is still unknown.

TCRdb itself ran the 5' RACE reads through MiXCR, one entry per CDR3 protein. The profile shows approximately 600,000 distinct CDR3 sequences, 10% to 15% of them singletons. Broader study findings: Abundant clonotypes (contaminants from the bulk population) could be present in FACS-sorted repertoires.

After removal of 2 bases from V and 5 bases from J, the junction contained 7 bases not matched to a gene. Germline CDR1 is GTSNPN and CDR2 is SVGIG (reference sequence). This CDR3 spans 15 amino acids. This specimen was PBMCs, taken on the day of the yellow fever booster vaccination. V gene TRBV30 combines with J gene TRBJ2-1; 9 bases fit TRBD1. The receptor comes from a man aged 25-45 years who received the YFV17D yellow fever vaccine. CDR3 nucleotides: TGTGCCTGGAGTATCGGGACAGGGAGTCACAATGAGCAGTTCTTC. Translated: CAWSIGTGSHNEQFF.